This T cell receptor beta chain emerged from a study of T cells expressing NK-cell markers. Study in general: TCR beta repertoires came from sorted CD3+CD56+NKG2C+, CD3+CD56+NKG2C- and CD3+CD56-NKG2C+ T cells. The study sequenced eight donors, seven HCMV-seropositive and one seronegative.

Germline V gives CDR1 MNHNS, CDR2 SASEGT. The CDR3 loop spans 14 amino acids. General study results and limits: The share of CD8+ T cells held by dominant NKG2C+ clonotypes was about 1.0-7.5% in roughly 6 donors.

In regard to this clonotype: The target antigen is unknown.

Libraries used 5'RACE template switching adding universal primer site and UMIs. TCRdb re-called the 5' RACE reads and catalogs CDR3 proteins one per entry, DNA excluded. The table for this sample gives 400,000 to 450,000 distinct CDR3 sequences. This chain joins TRBV6-1 and TRBJ2-7; TCRdb's D call, TRBD1, is unchecked because there is no DNA. The receptor was isolated from a woman aged 18 to 69 in good health. Sequencing was carried out using blood T cells: a sorted CD56 or NKG2C T cell subset, CD4+ or CD8+ T cells, or bulk PBMC T cells (not recorded which). Here the CDR3 reads CASRPDRDPYEQYF.